This TCR beta chain is drawn from a study of T cells in Graves' hyperthyroidism and ophthalmopathy. Study-level information: Peripheral blood sampling occurred at initial diagnosis, before any treatment.

Germline-derived CDR1 and CDR2 are DFQATT and SNEGSKA (reference sequence). This CDR3 region has 13 residues. With 2 bases removed from V and 2 bases from J, the gap between germline ends came to 10 bases. Diagnoses were established using clinical symptoms, serum thyroxine and TRAb, thyroid ultrasound and orbital computed tomography. The authors took PBMCs from over 8.5 ml fresh peripheral blood. Researchers amplified the TCR beta CDR3 regions from RNA transcripts. A first-round RT-PCR of the TCR CDR3 used the HTBI primer set. TCRdb passed the multiplex PCR reads through MiXCR, listing each CDR3 protein once. The table has around 300,000 distinct CDR3 sequences, over 20% seen once.

This clonotype was sampled from a man in his thirties or forties with Graves' ophthalmopathy. The source material was blood. The rearrangement uses TRBV20-1 and TRBJ2-7; a possible D gene is TRBD2 (5 bases). CDR3 in amino acids: CSARSLAAYEQYF. The CDR3, as DNA: TGCAGTGCTAGATCTCTAGCTGCCTACGAGCAGTACTTC.